A single sample is the source of the 27 T cell receptor beta chains below, sequenced in a study of T cell responses to AZD1222 COVID-19 vaccine. Only in-frame clones appear in the TCRdb table, and some are missing; sequencing was by immunoSEQ multiplex PCR. There are 120,000 or so clones in the sample; 80% to 95% occur only once, and around 7.8% lies in the top ten. The source was peripheral blood, collected on day 0 of AZD1222 vaccination. Source of these receptors: an adult in good health.

The chain has TRBV19 and TRBJ2-1; 11 bases align to TRBD2. The CDR3 contains 13 residues. Germline trimming cut 1 base from V and 10 bases from J; bases unmatched to any gene: 0. CDR1 LNHDA and CDR2 SQIVND come from the germline V gene (reference sequence). CDR3: CASSIGLAGEQFF. CDR3 nucleotides: TGTGCCAGTAGTATAGGACTAGCGGGGGAGCAGTTCTTC.

The chain couples TRBV5-5 to TRBJ2-1; D uncertain. The CDR3 has 11 amino acids. The V gene's germline CDR1 is SGHKS and CDR2 YYEKEE (reference sequence). V dropped 1 base and J dropped 6 bases, with 2 bases sitting between them. The CDR3 is CASSLFNEQFF. DNA of the CDR3: TGTGCCAGCAGCTTGTTCAATGAGCAGTTCTTC.

J is TRBJ1-1 and V is TRBV6-4, with no clear D. The V gene's germline CDR1 is MRHNA and CDR2 SNTAGT. V lost 0 bases and J 1 base, leaving 6 bases between the germline ends. This CDR3 is built from 14 residues. The CDR3 DNA is TGTGCCAGCAGTGACTCGAATAGGAACACTGAAGCTTTCTTT. Encoded protein: CASSDSNRNTEAFF.

The V gene is TRBV6-5, the J gene TRBJ1-6; the D is unclear. Germline V gene sequence: CDR1 MNHEY, CDR2 SVGAGI. V was pared by 6 bases and J by 13 bases, with 13 bases between. There are 12 residues in the CDR3. DNA for the CDR3: TGTGCCAGCAGCGGCGCGGGATCCCCCCTCCACTTT. This codes for CASSGAGSPLHF.

The chain couples TRBV2 to TRBJ2-3; 8 bases align to TRBD1. The CDR3 has 15 residues. The germline CDR1 and CDR2 sequences are SNHLY and FYNNEI. Trimming at V came to 6 bases and at J to 0 bases, leaving 5 bases not matched to a gene. The CDR3 DNA reads as TGTGCCAGCAGGGGACAGGTTTTTAGCACAGATACGCAGTATTTT. Translating it yields CASRGQVFSTDTQYF.

V usage is TRBV7-9 and J usage is TRBJ1-2; weak D call: TRBD1 (5 bases). Trimming stripped 6 bases from V and 0 bases from J, with 17 bases between. The CDR3 loop spans 16 amino acids. Germline V gene data show CDR1 as SEHNR and CDR2 as FQNEAQ (reference sequence). CDR3 amino acids: CASRTFFGTTNYGYTF. DNA for the CDR3: TGTGCCAGCAGAACTTTTTTCGGGACTACTAACTATGGCTACACCTTC.

The chain couples TRBV7-2 to TRBJ1-1; D unclear. V gave up 3 bases and J gave up 4 bases, with 15 bases separating them. The germline V gene encodes CDR1 SGHTA and CDR2 FQGNSA. This CDR3 contains 15 residues. The CDR3 reads CASSFQVEVATEAFF. The CDR3 DNA reads TGTGCCAGCAGCTTCCAGGTTGAAGTAGCCACTGAAGCTTTCTTT.

This chain links TRBV15 with TRBJ1-3, with D hard to call. Germline lookup yields CDR1 LNHNV and CDR2 YYDKDF (reference sequence). The V end lost 3 bases, the J end lost 1 base, and 4 bases lay between the germline ends. The length of the CDR3 is 13 residues. DNA of the CDR3: TGTGCCACCAGCAGGGGTTCTGGAAACACCATATATTTT. The encoded protein is CATSRGSGNTIYF.

V gene TRBV2 combines with J gene TRBJ1-1, with no clear D. Germline-derived CDR1 and CDR2 are SNHLY and FYNNEI. Trimming pared 3 bases from V and 3 bases from J, leaving 11 bases between. The CDR3 extends over 14 amino acids. CDR3 sequence: CASSDRVRDTEAFF. CDR3 bases: TGTGCCAGCAGTGATCGGGTGAGGGACACTGAAGCTTTCTTT.

The genes are TRBV6-4 and TRBJ2-1; no clear D. V was shortened by 3 bases and J by 3 bases, with 6 bases between the two germline ends. CDR1 and CDR2 (germline): MRHNA, SNTAGT. This CDR3 is built from 13 residues. The CDR3 nucleotides read TGTGCCAGCAGTGAAGGGAACTACAATGAGCAGTTCTTC. It is translated as CASSEGNYNEQFF.

The rearrangement links TRBV14 to TRBJ1-2, with 7 bases lining up with TRBD1. The length of the CDR3 is 14 residues. The J segment lost 8 bases and the V segment lost 1 base, leaving 7 bases of the junction unmatched. CDR1 SGHDN and CDR2 FVKESK come from the germline V gene. The CDR3 sequence: CASSQATGPGGYTF. Here the CDR3 DNA reads TGTGCCAGCAGCCAAGCGACAGGGCCGGGGGGCTACACCTTC.

The V gene is TRBV19, the J gene TRBJ2-1, with TRBD2 as a possible D gene (6 bases). CDR3 length: 17 residues. The germline gives CDR1 LNHDA, CDR2 SQIVND (reference sequence). V lost 5 bases and J 0 bases, leaving 17 bases between the germline ends. The CDR3 DNA sequence: TGTGCCAGTAGTCAACTGCTAGCGTCAAGCTCCTACAATGAGCAGTTCTTC. Amino acids: CASSQLLASSSYNEQFF.

The V call is TRBV7-8, the J call TRBJ1-5; TRBD1 matches 8 bases. This CDR3 region has 16 residues. Trimming at V came to 2 bases and at J to 6 bases, leaving 9 bases not matched to a gene. Germline V gene sequence: CDR1 SGHVS, CDR2 FQNEAQ. CDR3 region: CASSLPDRVRGQPQHF. CDR3 nucleotide sequence: TGTGCCAGCAGCTTACCGGACAGGGTCCGGGGTCAGCCCCAGCATTTT.

The CDR3 loop reads CASSLRDRGRDSPLHF. DNA for the CDR3: TGCGCCAGCAGCTTGCGGGACAGGGGGCGCGATTCACCCCTCCACTTT. The V call is TRBV5-1, the J call TRBJ1-6; 12 bases are shared with TRBD1. Germline V gene sequence: CDR1 SGHRS, CDR2 YFSETQ. The CDR3 contains 16 residues. Trimming removed 1 base from V and 8 bases from J; junction bases left unmatched: 4.

The chain has TRBV28 and TRBJ1-4; no clear D. The CDR3 spans 14 residues. V was shortened by 3 bases and J by 8 bases, with 13 bases between the two germline ends. The germline CDR1 and CDR2 sequences are MDHEN and SYDVKM. In nucleotides, the CDR3 is TGTGCCAGCAGTTTGTCTGGGAGTGTCGAAAAACTGTTTTTT. Translation gives CASSLSGSVEKLFF.

This clone appeared a single time. The CDR3 is CASSEGGLAGLQETQYF. The CDR3 DNA follows: TGTGCCAGCAGTGAAGGGGGCCTAGCGGGGTTGCAAGAGACCCAGTACTTC. This chain connects TRBV2 to TRBJ2-5, with 9 bases lining up with TRBD2. V was pared by 1 base and J by 2 bases, with 8 bases of the junction left unmatched. Per germline, CDR1 SNHLY and CDR2 FYNNEI. CDR3 length: 17 residues.

This sequence joins TRBV7-7 and TRBJ2-3, with 13 bases fitting TRBD2. Per the germline V gene, CDR1 is SSHAT and CDR2 is FNYEAQ (reference sequence). J was trimmed by 10 bases and V by 5 bases; bases with no gene match: 6. This CDR3 is 14 amino acids long. The CDR3, as DNA: TGTGCCAGCAGCCCCGGGACTAGCGGGGAGGCGCAGTATTTT. Protein product: CASSPGTSGEAQYF.

This clone was counted a single time. The chain combines TRBV18 with TRBJ1-1, with 7 bases that match TRBD1. The CDR3 is made up of 16 amino acids. Trimming cost V 3 bases and J 5 bases; bases outside gene matches: 12. The germline CDR1 and CDR2 sequences are KGHSH and LQKENI. The CDR3 region is CASSPPGFSGGTEAFF. In DNA, the CDR3 is TGTGCCAGCTCACCTCCGGGATTTTCAGGGGGAACTGAAGCTTTCTTT.

This chain connects TRBV6-5 to TRBJ1-4; D is undetermined. V gave up 10 bases and J gave up 0 bases, with 9 bases separating them. Germline V CDR1 and CDR2: MNHEY, SVGAGI. The CDR3 has 13 amino acids. The CDR3 coding sequence is TGTGCCACCGGCCAGACAACTAATGAAAAACTGTTTTTT. Encoded protein: CATGQTTNEKLFF.

The CDR3: CASGTRQGLNEKLFF. Here the CDR3 DNA reads TGTGCTAGTGGTACCCGACAGGGCCTTAATGAAAAACTGTTTTTT. The rearrangement joins TRBV12-5 to TRBJ1-4, with TRBD1 identical over 7 bases. This CDR3 region has 15 residues. V trimming: 5 bases; J trimming: 4 bases; junction bases outside the gene matches: 7. Per the germline V gene, CDR1 is LGHNT and CDR2 is FRNRAP.

This clone was observed a few times. The chain employs TRBV7-8 and TRBJ1-5; the match to TRBD1 covers 10 bases. Germline values: CDR1 SGHVS, CDR2 FQNEAQ. This CDR3 has 15 amino acids. V shed 5 bases, J shed 7 bases, and the junction held 8 bases outside the gene matches. The CDR3 spells CASSRGQGSRQPQHF. CDR3 in DNA: TGTGCCAGCAGCAGGGGACAGGGGTCGAGACAGCCCCAGCATTTT.

J is TRBJ1-2 and V is TRBV28, with TRBD1 matching over 11 bases. The germline gives CDR1 MDHEN, CDR2 SYDVKM. V shed 6 bases and J 4 bases; nucleotides not matched to a gene: 10. The CDR3 length is 16 residues. The CDR3 nucleotides read TGTGCCAGCAGCCCGGGACAGGGGGGCGGTGGCTATGGCTACACCTTC. Translated: CASSPGQGGGGYGYTF.

The genes are TRBV10-1 and TRBJ2-3; D possibly corresponds to TRBD1 (5 bases). V lost 6 bases and J lost 4, with 14 bases in between. Germline values: CDR1 WNHNN, CDR2 SYGVQD (reference sequence). The CDR3 sequence is 14 residues long. The CDR3 DNA follows: TGCGCCAGCAGACGAGACAGAAACCCAGATACGCAGTATTTT. Its translation: CASRRDRNPDTQYF.

The V and J genes are TRBV7-8 and TRBJ2-5; 9 bases fit TRBD2. Germline V gene sequence: CDR1 SGHVS, CDR2 FQNEAQ. CDR3 length equals 14 residues. The V and J ends lost 10 bases and 5 bases, in that order; junction bases with no gene match: 11. CDR3 coding DNA: TGTGCCACCGGGCGGGGGGGAATATCGGAGACCCAGTACTTC. This codes for CATGRGGISETQYF.

Concerning this clone: The sample has other DNA sequences that encode this CDR3 too. The CDR3 DNA reads TGTGCCAGCAGCTTGACAGGCTATAGCAATCAGCCCCAGCATTTT. Translation gives CASSLTGYSNQPQHF. This chain links TRBV11-2 with TRBJ1-5; possible D gene TRBD1, 6 bases. The CDR3 totals 15 residues. Germline-derived CDR1 and CDR2 are SGHAT and FQNNGV. V lost 3 bases and J lost 0, with 9 bases in between.

The rearrangement joins TRBV28 to TRBJ2-7, with D perhaps matching TRBD2 (6 bases). Trimming cost V 2 bases and J 3 bases, with 11 bases left between them. Germline CDR1 MDHEN, CDR2 SYDVKM. CDR3 length: 14 residues. CDR3 sequence (DNA): TGTGCCAGCAGTTTAGGGGGGTCGCGCTACGAGCAGTACTTC. Amino acid sequence: CASSLGGSRYEQYF. The variable domain in full, completed from reference TRBV28 and TRBJ2-7, reads DVKVTQSSRYLVKRTGEKVFLECVQDMDHENMFWYRQDPGLGLRLIYFSYDVKMKEKGDIPEGYSVSREKKERFSLILESASTNQTSMYLCASSLGGSRYEQYFGPGTRLTVT.

The genes are TRBV19 and TRBJ1-1; D possibly corresponds to TRBD1 (5 bases). CDR1 and CDR2 (germline): LNHDA, SQIVND (reference sequence). The CDR3 totals 11 residues. Trimming took off 3 bases at V and 10 bases at J, with 9 bases between the two ends. CDR3 sequence: CASSMGPGAFF. In nucleotides, the CDR3 is TGTGCCAGTAGTATGGGGCCGGGAGCTTTCTTT.